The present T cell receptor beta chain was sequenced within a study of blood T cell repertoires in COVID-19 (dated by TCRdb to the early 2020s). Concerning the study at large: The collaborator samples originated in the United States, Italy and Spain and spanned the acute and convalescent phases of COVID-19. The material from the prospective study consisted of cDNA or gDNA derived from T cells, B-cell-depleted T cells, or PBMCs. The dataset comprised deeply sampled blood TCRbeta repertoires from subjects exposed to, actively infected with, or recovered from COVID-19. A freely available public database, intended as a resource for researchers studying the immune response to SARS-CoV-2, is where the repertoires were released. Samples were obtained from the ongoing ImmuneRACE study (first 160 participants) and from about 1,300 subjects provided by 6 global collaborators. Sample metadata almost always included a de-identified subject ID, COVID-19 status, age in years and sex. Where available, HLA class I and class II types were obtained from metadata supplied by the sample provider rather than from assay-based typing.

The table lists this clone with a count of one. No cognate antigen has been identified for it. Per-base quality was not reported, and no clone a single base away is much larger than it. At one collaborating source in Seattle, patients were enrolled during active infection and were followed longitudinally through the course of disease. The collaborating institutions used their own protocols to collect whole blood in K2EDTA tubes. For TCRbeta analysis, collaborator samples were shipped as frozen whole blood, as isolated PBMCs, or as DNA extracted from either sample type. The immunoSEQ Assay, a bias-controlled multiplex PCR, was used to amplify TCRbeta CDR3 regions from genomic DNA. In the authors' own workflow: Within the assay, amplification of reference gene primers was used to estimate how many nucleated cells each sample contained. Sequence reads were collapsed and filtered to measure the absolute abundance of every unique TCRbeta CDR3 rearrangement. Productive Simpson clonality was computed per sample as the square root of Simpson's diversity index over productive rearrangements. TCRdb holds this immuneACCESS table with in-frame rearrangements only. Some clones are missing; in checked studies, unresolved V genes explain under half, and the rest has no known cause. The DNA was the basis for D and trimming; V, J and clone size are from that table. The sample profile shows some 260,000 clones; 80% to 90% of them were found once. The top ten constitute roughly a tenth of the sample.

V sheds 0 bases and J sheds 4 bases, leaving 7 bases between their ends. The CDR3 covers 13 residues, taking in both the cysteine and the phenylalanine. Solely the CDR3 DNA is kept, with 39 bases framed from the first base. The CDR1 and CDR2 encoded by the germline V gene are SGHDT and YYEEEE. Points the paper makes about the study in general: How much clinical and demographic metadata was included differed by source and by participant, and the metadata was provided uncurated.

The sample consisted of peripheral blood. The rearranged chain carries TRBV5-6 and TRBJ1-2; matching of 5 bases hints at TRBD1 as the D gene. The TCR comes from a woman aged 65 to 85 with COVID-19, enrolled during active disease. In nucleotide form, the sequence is TGTGCCAGCAGCTTGGGCGGGACCTATGGCTACACCTTC. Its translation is CASSLGGTYGYTF.